This T cell receptor (beta chain) emerged from a study of shared clonotypes between healthy human individuals (TCRdb year 2020). Context from the whole study: A few men and two women, aged 18 to 49 years, made up the cohort. To increase sequencing depth and limit assay-specific biases, different laboratories used diverse techniques to prepare libraries and sequence TCR repertoires. Each donor's leukapheresis produced roughly between roughly 0.85 and 9.5 billion PBMCs. The study deeply sequenced blood TCR repertoires of about 5 healthy adults to estimate repertoire size and the extent of clonotype sharing between individuals. For each donor, CD4 naive and CD4 memory were each run on three plates, CD8 naive on two plates, and CD8 memory on one plate. Summary of the overall study and its limitations: The small number of donors limited the genetic and exposure-history diversity represented. Even with the large sequencing depth, rarefaction of the sorted-subset datasets indicated that sequencing was incomplete. Larger estimated clonotype richness was generally found for naive subsets than for memory subsets. Compared with non-shared clonotypes, the clonotypes found in all four sorted-subset donors had higher generation probabilities. Sampling was limited to blood, and TCR repertoires in tissue likely differ from TCR repertoires in blood. Pairwise subsampling indicated that sequencing depth was expected to affect the degree of clonotype sharing among donors. Sharing across a few donors was observed for approximately 5% of naive CD4, about 3.2% of naive CD8, 2% to 2.5% of memory CD4, and 0.4% of memory CD8 clonotypes.

A word on this clone: Its recognized antigen is unknown. No base qualities exist here, and no much larger clone lies one base off it.

CD8 naive samples were CD45RO-negative cells positively selected for CCR7, giving a CD45RA+CCR7+ population that excluded TemRA cells. Healthy HIV-negative adults with no recently reported acute infections or vaccinations were included as donors. All donors were Caucasian adults living in Nashville, Tennessee, USA. Blood was collected by leukapheresis, and PBMCs were isolated by Ficoll-Histopaque density gradient centrifugation and then cryopreserved in liquid nitrogen vapor phase. Analytical flow cytometry was used to check the purity and quantity of every magnetically sorted T cell population. From each sorted fraction, genomic DNA was isolated and quantified by UV absorbance on a Nanodrop 2000c. Using the deep immunoSEQ assay, multiplex PCR amplified TCR CDR3 regions from genomic DNA. Extracted genomic DNA from each cell subset was distributed evenly across all wells of several immunoSEQ 96-well plates, and each plate was treated as a replicate. For sorted subsets, roughly 200 ng genomic DNA, equal to tens of thousands of T cell genomes, was loaded into each replicate PCR. The purified libraries were quantified using a Qubit 3.0 fluorometer, sized with a Bioanalyzer 2100, and then quantified again using the KAPA Library Quantification kit. Every immunoSEQ 96-well plate was sequenced on a dedicated single-read 150-cycle Illumina NextSeq 550 flow cell. The original methods were these. Because the immunoSEQ output held only junctional sequences and lacked quality scores, the filtering could not match the filtering applied to full-length reads. Sequences were annotated with PyIR, a Python wrapper for IgBLAST v1.9, using IMGT germline references to assign V/J genes and CDR3. Reads were filtered out if the reads had weak V/J assignments (E-value above 1e-6), no CDR3, stop codons, out-of-frame junctions, or ambiguous translated residues. V3J clonotypes were defined by identical inferred V gene, J gene, and CDR3 amino acid sequence. To compute the percentage overlap between repertoires, the number of shared unique clonotypes was divided by the size of the smaller repertoire. Three approaches were used to assess repertoire richness: RTK rarefaction, the Chao1 estimator, and Recon v2.1 estimates of unobserved clonotypes. For all TCRbeta clonotypes obtained by the gDNA method from a handful of donors, generation probabilities were computed with OLGA. TCRdb carries this immuneACCESS record with in-frame sequences only. Its versions omit some clonotypes, under half of them owing to an unresolved V gene in the studies checked, with the rest unexplained. V and J calls plus clone size are reproduced from that table; the DNA served to infer D and trimming. Counted in this sample were some 2.1 million clones; about 95% of them appeared once. The top ten clones comprise more than 0.95% of the sample.

The germline V gene (reference sequence) gives CDR1 as PRHDT and CDR2 as FYEKMQ. V is trimmed back by 1 base and J by 1 base, and the junction contains 11 bases that no gene match accounts for. From its cysteine to its phenylalanine, the CDR3 spans 19 amino acids. CDR3 DNA is the only sequence kept; it has 57 bases, read in frame from the first base. The rearrangement joined TRBV13 to TRBJ2-1, and TRBD1 aligns with 9 junction nucleotides. This receptor was identified in a man between 18 and 35 years old in good health. Material for sequencing was naive CD8+ T cells sorted from blood. The cell subset or site tag for this specimen amounts to: CD45RA+CCR7+. CDR3 sequence: CASSLDGQGSGQSYNEQFF. The DNA sequence is as follows: TGTGCCAGCAGCTTAGATGGACAGGGGTCGGGACAATCCTACAATGAGCAGTTCTTC. This CDR3, with the reference TRBV13 and TRBJ2-1 proteins standing in past its ends, gives the full variable domain AAGVIQSPRHLIKEKRETATLKCYPIPRHDTVYWYQQGPGQDPQFLISFYEKMQSDKGSIPDRFSAQQFSDYHSELNMSSLELGDSALYFCASSLDGQGSGQSYNEQFFGPGTRLTVL.